Shown below are 28 T cell receptor beta chains from a single sample sequenced in a study of cytomegalovirus exposure and HLA in healthy donors (dated by TCRdb to about 2017). Receptors were amplified or captured by the immunoSEQ multiplex PCR assay. A mixture of 60 forward primers for TCR Vbeta segments and 13 reverse primers for TCR Jbeta segments was used in the multiplex PCR. Sourced from immuneACCESS, this table was stored by TCRdb with only in-frame sequences that have V and J called. A share of the clones is absent; for the studies checked, an unresolved V gene accounts for under half, and the remainder has no known explanation. The sample table on file contains about 160,000 clones. The top ten clonotypes cover roughly 1.3% of the sample. The sample taken for sequencing was PBMCs. The source is a woman aged 60-70 years in good health and CMV-seronegative.

This sequence joins TRBV2 and TRBJ2-1; a possible D gene is TRBD2 (6 bases). Germline loops: CDR1 SNHLY, CDR2 FYNNEI. This CDR3 comprises 14 residues. The germline V and J ends were trimmed by 7 bases and 4 bases, with 14 bases remaining between them. CDR3 nucleotides: TGTGCCAGCAAAGGGCGGGGAGGTTACAATGAGCAGTTCTTC. It is translated as CASKGRGGYNEQFF. The full variable domain, with the rest looked up from reference TRBV2 and TRBJ2-1, is EPEVTQTPSHQVTQMGQEVILRCVPISNHLYFYWYRQILGQKVEFLVSFYNNEISEKSEIFDDQFSVERPDGSNFTLKIRSTKLEDSAMYFCASKGRGGYNEQFFGPGTRLTVL.

The V call is TRBV6-5, the J call TRBJ2-1; 10 bases fit TRBD2. CDR3 size: 16 residues. The germline CDR1 and CDR2 sequences are MNHEY and SVGAGI. With V trimmed by 2 bases and J by 9 bases, 10 bases remained unmatched. The DNA of the CDR3 is TGTGCCAGCAGTTACATGACTAGCGGGCCATTGGGTGAGCAGTTCTTC. Protein product: CASSYMTSGPLGEQFF.

The rearrangement joins TRBV2 to TRBJ1-1, with D hard to call. The CDR3 length is 13 residues. Germline loops: CDR1 SNHLY, CDR2 FYNNEI. The ends were cut back, 7 bases at V and 0 bases at J, with 9 bases in the middle. Here the CDR3 DNA reads TGTGCCAGCATGGCAGACATGAACACTGAAGCTTTCTTT. Protein: CASMADMNTEAFF. The variable domain in full, with the rest retrieved from reference TRBV2 and TRBJ1-1, is EPEVTQTPSHQVTQMGQEVILRCVPISNHLYFYWYRQILGQKVEFLVSFYNNEISEKSEIFDDQFSVERPDGSNFTLKIRSTKLEDSAMYFCASMADMNTEAFFGQGTRLTVV.

V gene TRBV30 combines with J gene TRBJ1-6, with D maybe TRBD1 (5 bases). V was clipped by 5 bases and J by 4 bases, with 9 bases between them. CDR3 length equals 13 residues. CDR1 and CDR2 (germline): GTSNPN, SVGIG (reference sequence). Written as DNA, the CDR3 is TGTGCCTGGGGAGACAGTTATAATTCACCCCTCCACTTT. Translated, it gives CAWGDSYNSPLHF.

The chain carries TRBV5-5 and TRBJ2-1; no clear D gene. The CDR3 covers 14 residues. The germline V gene encodes CDR1 SGHKS and CDR2 YYEKEE (reference sequence). The germline V and J ends were trimmed by 6 bases and 1 base, with 11 bases remaining between them. Here the CDR3 DNA reads TGTGCCAGCACCCTAACCTTATCCTACAATGAGCAGTTCTTC. Its translation: CASTLTLSYNEQFF.

The gene calls are TRBV29-1 and TRBJ1-4, with 10 bases identical to TRBD1. Looked up from germline, CDR1 is SQVTM and CDR2 is ANQGSEA. CDR3 size: 13 residues. V was pared by 7 bases and J by 10 bases, with 9 bases of the junction left unmatched. In nucleotides, the CDR3 is TGCAGCGCTCGGGGACAGGGGAAGGGAAAACTGTTTTTT. It is translated as CSARGQGKGKLFF.

V and J are TRBV27 and TRBJ1-5; D uncertain. From germline, CDR1 is MNHEY and CDR2 SMNVEV (reference sequence). The CDR3 has 13 residues. V was shortened by 3 bases and J by 3 bases, with 6 bases between the two germline ends. CDR3 nucleotide sequence: TGTGCCAGCAGTTTCGAGGTCAATCAGCCCCAGCATTTT. The encoded protein is CASSFEVNQPQHF.

CDR3 in amino acids: CASSSRRTSSRTDTQYF. DNA for the CDR3: TGTGCCAGCAGCTCAAGACGAACTAGTTCCCGCACAGATACGCAGTATTTT. This chain links TRBV9 with TRBJ2-3, with a tentative D call TRBD2 (5 bases). Per germline, CDR1 SGDLS and CDR2 YYNGEE. The CDR3 contains 17 residues. V lost 4 bases and J lost 1, with 19 bases in between.

V usage is TRBV9 and J usage is TRBJ2-4; 7 bases agree with TRBD1. Trimming removed 4 bases from V and 5 bases from J; junction bases left unmatched: 3. The CDR3 covers 13 residues. The germline CDR1 and CDR2 sequences are SGDLS and YYNGEE. CDR3 loop: CASSRDSQNIQYF. CDR3 DNA: TGTGCCAGCAGCAGGGACAGCCAAAACATTCAGTACTTC. Supplemented by reference TRBV9 and TRBJ2-4, the full variable domain reads DSGVTQTPKHLITATGQRVTLRCSPRSGDLSVYWYQQSLDQGLQFLIQYYNGEERAKGNILERFSAQQFPDLHSELNLSSLELGDSALYFCASSRDSQNIQYFGAGTRLSVL.

J is TRBJ2-3 and V is TRBV5-4; a possible D gene is TRBD1 (6 bases). The germline CDR1 and CDR2 sequences are SGHNT and YYREEE (reference sequence). The length of the CDR3 is 15 residues. Trimming took 5 bases from V and 0 from J, leaving 13 bases between them. The CDR3 DNA sequence: TGTGCCAGCAGATTCGGACAGAGAAGCACAGATACGCAGTATTTT. Translating gives CASRFGQRSTDTQYF.

The chain links TRBV5-4 to TRBJ2-7; D is perhaps TRBD2 (6 bases). This CDR3 is 13 amino acids long. With 0 bases removed from V and 6 bases from J, the gap between germline ends came to 10 bases. Germline V lookup: CDR1 SGHNT, CDR2 YYREEE (reference sequence). CDR3 nucleotides: TGTGCCAGCAGCTTGGGGGGAGCGGGCGAGCAGTACTTC. Translating it yields CASSLGGAGEQYF.

This rearrangement joins TRBV11-2 to TRBJ2-7; no reliable D call. The CDR3 is made up of 12 amino acids. Germline V gene sequence: CDR1 SGHAT, CDR2 FQNNGV. The V end was cut by 4 bases, the J end by 5 bases, with 9 bases between. CDR3 loop: CASSYQFHEQYF. For the CDR3, the DNA is TGTGCCAGCAGCTACCAGTTCCACGAGCAGTACTTC.

The rearrangement joins TRBV7-2 to TRBJ2-1, with TRBD1 as a possible D gene (6 bases). The germline V and J ends were trimmed by 2 bases and 4 bases, with 12 bases remaining between them. This CDR3 comprises 15 residues. CDR1 is SGHTA, CDR2 FQGNSA, per germline. The CDR3 spells CASSLSGTTYNEQFF. CDR3 DNA sequence: TGTGCCAGCAGCTTATCGGGGACAACTTACAATGAGCAGTTCTTC. The full variable domain, in which reference TRBV7-2 and TRBJ2-1 provide the parts outside the CDR3, is GAGVSQSPSNKVTEKGKDVELRCDPISGHTALYWYRQSLGQGLEFLIYFQGNSAPDKSGLPSDRFSAERTGGSVSTLTIQRTQQEDSAVYLCASSLSGTTYNEQFFGPGTRLTVL.

The genes are TRBV7-8 and TRBJ2-7, with 9 bases aligning to TRBD1. This CDR3 contains 15 residues. Germline values: CDR1 SGHVS, CDR2 FQNEAQ. With 3 bases clipped from V and 4 bases from J, the junction kept 7 bases outside the gene matches. CDR3 coding DNA: TGTGCCAGCAGCTTTACCGGGACAGGGTCTTACGAGCAGTACTTC. Translating it yields CASSFTGTGSYEQYF.

V gene TRBV27 combines with J gene TRBJ1-1, with a weak D call TRBD1 (5 bases). The V end was cut by 5 bases, the J end by 1 base, with 29 bases between. The V gene's germline CDR1 is MNHEY and CDR2 SMNVEV (reference sequence). CDR3 length: 20 amino acids. Here the CDR3 DNA reads TGTGCCAGCAGTACGGTGGGGCGTTACAGTGCGGGGGGAGAGAACACTGAAGCTTTCTTT. Protein: CASSTVGRYSAGGENTEAFF.

This chain uses TRBV6-1 with TRBJ1-3; D not resolved. Germline V gene lookup returns CDR1 MNHNS and CDR2 SASEGT. The V and J ends lost 1 base and 4 bases respectively, with 8 bases between them. This CDR3 region has 14 residues. The CDR3 spells CASSEGGGGNTIYF. DNA for the CDR3: TGTGCCAGCAGTGAAGGCGGCGGGGGAAACACCATATATTTT.

The genes are TRBV20-1 and TRBJ2-7; D is undetermined. The length of the CDR3 is 10 residues. Trimming stripped 3 bases from V and 7 bases from J, with 7 bases between. Per germline, CDR1 DFQATT and CDR2 SNEGSKA (reference sequence). CDR3 protein: CSASFKEQYF. Here the CDR3 DNA reads TGCAGTGCTAGTTTCAAAGAGCAGTACTTC.

V gene TRBV19 combines with J gene TRBJ2-1; 11 bases agree with TRBD2. CDR1 is LNHDA, CDR2 SQIVND, per germline (reference sequence). The CDR3 consists of 18 residues. Trimming at V came to 6 bases and at J to 4 bases, leaving 14 bases not matched to a gene. The CDR3 is CASRYRSHTSGGYNEQFF. The CDR3 DNA reads as TGTGCCAGTAGGTATCGATCCCACACTAGCGGGGGATACAATGAGCAGTTCTTC.

The rearrangement joins TRBV11-1 to TRBJ2-1; TRBD2 matches at 12 bases. Germline V gene sequence: CDR1 SGHAT, CDR2 FQDESV (reference sequence). V was pared by 4 bases and J by 4 bases, with 11 bases of the junction left unmatched. The CDR3 is 18 residues long. In DNA form, the CDR3 reads TGTGCCAGCAGCTACGGACTAGCGGGGTGGGACGGGTACAATGAGCAGTTCTTC. It translates to CASSYGLAGWDGYNEQFF. The variable domain in full, completed from reference TRBV11-1 and TRBJ2-1, reads EAEVAQSPRYKITEKSQAVAFWCDPISGHATLYWYRQILGQGPELLVQFQDESVVDDSQLPKDRFSAERLKGVDSTLKIQPAELGDSAMYLCASSYGLAGWDGYNEQFFGPGTRLTVL.

This chain connects TRBV5-1 to TRBJ1-3; D gene unclear. The CDR3 contains 15 residues. Germline V gives CDR1 SGHRS, CDR2 YFSETQ. Deletions cut 0 bases from V and 4 bases from J, with 11 bases between. The chain's CDR3 is CASSLDSRRGNTIYF. The CDR3 DNA follows: TGCGCCAGCAGCTTGGACAGTCGCCGAGGAAACACCATATATTTT.

The V gene is TRBV29-1, the J gene TRBJ2-1; 10 positions agree with TRBD1. The CDR3 is 16 amino acids. Germline values: CDR1 SQVTM, CDR2 ANQGSEA. With V trimmed by 7 bases and J by 2 bases, 11 bases remained unmatched. This CDR3 reads CSGRQGAANPYNEQFF. For the CDR3, the DNA is TGCAGCGGGAGACAGGGGGCAGCGAATCCCTACAATGAGCAGTTCTTC.

The J gene is TRBJ1-3, the V gene TRBV11-2; the D gene is possibly TRBD1 (6 bases). The CDR3 spans 14 residues. Germline CDR1 SGHAT, CDR2 FQNNGV. The V end was cut by 5 bases, the J end by 2 bases, with 10 bases between. The CDR3 DNA follows: TGTGCCAGCAGCCGAACAGGGACTGGAAACACCATATATTTT. Translation gives CASSRTGTGNTIYF.

The rearrangement joins TRBV5-1 to TRBJ1-2; TRBD1 aligns across 9 bases. The CDR3 runs 16 residues. With V trimmed by 4 bases and J by 7 bases, 14 bases remained unmatched. Germline V gene lookup returns CDR1 SGHRS and CDR2 YFSETQ. The CDR3 here is CASSPPTGQGGGGYTF. CDR3 nucleotides: TGCGCCAGCAGCCCCCCCACGGGACAGGGTGGAGGTGGCTACACCTTC.

Notes on this clone: Other DNA sequences in this specimen translate into the identical CDR3. The V gene is TRBV6-5, the J gene TRBJ1-6; 8 bases align to TRBD1. The CDR3 is 13 residues long. Germline assignment: CDR1 MNHEY and CDR2 SVGAGI. The V and J ends lost 2 bases and 9 bases, in that order; junction bases with no gene match: 0. This CDR3 reads CASSYGQGSPLHF. CDR3 DNA: TGTGCCAGCAGTTACGGACAGGGTTCACCCCTCCACTTT.

This sequence joins TRBV13 and TRBJ2-7, with 7 nucleotides matching TRBD1. CDR1 is PRHDT, CDR2 FYEKMQ, per germline (reference sequence). V dropped 5 bases and J dropped 3; count of bases not matched to a gene: 4. The length of the CDR3 is 13 residues. CDR3 region: CASSTGQVYEQYF. In nucleotides, the CDR3 is TGTGCCAGCAGCACAGGACAGGTCTACGAGCAGTACTTC.

The chain combines TRBV18 with TRBJ1-4; 7 bases fit TRBD1. Trimming cost V 0 bases and J 3 bases; bases outside gene matches: 7. Per germline, CDR1 KGHSH and CDR2 LQKENI. CDR3 length equals 17 residues. This CDR3 reads CASSPPQGQGANEKLFF. DNA of the CDR3: TGTGCCAGCTCACCACCCCAGGGGCAGGGGGCTAATGAAAAACTGTTTTTT.

This chain connects TRBV19 to TRBJ1-1; D is uncertain. CDR3 length: 15 residues. The germline V gene encodes CDR1 LNHDA and CDR2 SQIVND (reference sequence). Trimming took 5 bases from V and 2 from J, leaving 15 bases between them. CDR3 sequence: CASSPAGHRNTEAFF. DNA for the CDR3: TGTGCCAGTAGTCCAGCGGGCCACCGAAACACTGAAGCTTTCTTT.

The J gene is TRBJ2-2, the V gene TRBV11-3; 9 nucleotides agree with TRBD2. The CDR3 consists of 19 residues. The V and J ends lost 1 base and 4 bases, in that order; junction bases with no gene match: 13. Germline V CDR1 and CDR2: SGHNT, YENEEA. The CDR3 protein is CASSLGAGLAGTTTGELFF. CDR3 nucleotide sequence: TGTGCCAGCAGCTTAGGTGCCGGGCTAGCGGGGACTACCACCGGGGAGCTGTTTTTT.